This TCR beta chain was identified during a study of beta chain features in type 1 diabetes. cDNA synthesis used the whole RNA isolate, giving expressed TCRB sequences. TCRdb keeps only in-frame clones here, not all; method: immunoSEQ multiplex PCR. The table records some 270,000 clones, roughly 8% of them present only once. Sequencing was performed on central memory CD4+ T cells from blood. The TCR was taken from a woman aged 18-35 years in good health.

The CDR3, as DNA: TGTGCCAGCAGGCCTCAGACAGGGAATGGCTACACCTTC. Its translation is CASRPQTGNGYTF. The chain has TRBV6-1 and TRBJ1-2; 7 nucleotides agree with TRBD1. The germline gives CDR1 MNHNS, CDR2 SASEGT. After removal of 6 bases from V and 6 bases from J, the junction contained 7 bases not matched to a gene. The CDR3 extends over 13 amino acids.